This is a list of T cell receptor beta chains from one sample in a study of T cell changes during pregnancy in multiple sclerosis. The assay was immunoSEQ multiplex PCR, and TCRdb's table has in-frame clones only and misses some. The table shows almost 50,000 clones, with approximately 93% occurring only once. The sample here was CD4+ T cells from peripheral blood mononuclear cells, taken in the third trimester of pregnancy. Source of these receptors: a female donor with multiple sclerosis, enrolled in a pregnancy study. Both conserved end residues are part of each CDR3. D genes are given only for firm matches. Some rows mark clone size as missing; the rest say once, few, many or name a class of expanded clone.

>-|TRBV11-3|-|TRBJ1-1
TGTGCCAGCAGCTTAGGTTCTTGGACAGAGAACACTGAAGCTTTCTTT
CASSLGSWTENTEAFF
>TRBD1|TRBV15|-|TRBJ1-5
TGTGCCACCAGCAGAGAGACAGGGGGACAGCCCCAGCATTTT
CATSRETGGQPQHF
>TRBD1|TRBV30|once|TRBJ2-1
TGTGCCTGGAGTGTACAGGGGGCAATCCAGTTCTTC
CAWSVQGAIQFF
>TRBD1|TRBV2|-|TRBJ2-5
TGTGCCAGCAGGGTCGACAGGGGAGGTGAGACCCAGTACTTC
CASRVDRGGETQYF
>TRBD2|TRBV29-1|once|TRBJ2-3
TGCAGCGTTGTTAGTGGGGGGGGCACAGATACGCAGTATTTT
CSVVSGGGTDTQYF
>TRBD2|TRBV23-1|-|TRBJ2-7
TGCGCCAGCAGTCAATTCCCCCAGCGGGAGTCGTACGAGCAGTACTTC
CASSQFPQRESYEQYF
>-|TRBV7-3|-|TRBJ2-2
TGTGCCAGCAGCTTAACAGTCAGCAGGTTGAACACCGGGGAGCTGTTTTTT
CASSLTVSRLNTGELFF
>-|TRBV2|-|TRBJ1-5
TGTGCCAGCAGTGAACCTGCCTATAGCAATCAGCCCCAGCATTTT
CASSEPAYSNQPQHF
>TRBD1|TRBV19|-|TRBJ2-7
TGTGCCAGTAGTAAACAGGGGATCGGCACCTACGAGCAGTACTTC
CASSKQGIGTYEQYF
>-|TRBV10-3|-|TRBJ1-2
TGTGCCATCAGAAGGGAGATGGACTATGGCTACACCTTC
CAIRREMDYGYTF
>TRBD1|TRBV19|-|TRBJ2-1
TGTGCCAGTAGGCAGAGGAGCGGACAGGGGAAGTCGTTCTTC
CASRQRSGQGKSFF
>TRBD2|TRBV7-3|-|TRBJ2-3
TGTGCCAGCAGCCGGACTAGTCGCAGCACAGATACGCAGTATTTT
CASSRTSRSTDTQYF
>-|TRBV19|-|TRBJ1-1
TGTGCCAGTAGTAATAACAGAGACACTGAAGCTTTCTTT
CASSNNRDTEAFF
>TRBD1|TRBV6-5|-|TRBJ1-6
TGTGCCAGCACCCAGTCGAGGGACAGGGTGAGACTCCACTTT
CASTQSRDRVRLHF
>TRBD2|TRBV5-1|-|TRBJ2-7
TGCGCCAGCAGCTTGGGAGGGACTAGTCTCGAGCAGTACTTC
CASSLGGTSLEQYF
>-|TRBV30|-|TRBJ1-2
TGTGCCTGGAGTGGCGACTTTATCTATGGCTACACCTTC
CAWSGDFIYGYTF
>-|TRBV5-1|-|TRBJ1-1
TGCGCCAGCAGCTTGACCTCTCAGGTCAACACTGAAGCTTTCTTT
CASSLTSQVNTEAFF
>-|TRBV28|-|TRBJ1-5
TGTGCCGGCCGGACTTCAGGTCAGCCCCAGCATTTT
CAGRTSGQPQHF
>-|TRBV10-1|-|TRBJ2-7
TGCGCCAGCAGTGATAGTACGCTAGCCTACGAGCAGTACTTC
CASSDSTLAYEQYF
>-|TRBV19|once|TRBJ2-7
TGTGCCAGTAGTGTCTCCTCCTACGAGCAGTACTTC
CASSVSSYEQYF
>-|TRBV20-1|-|TRBJ1-1
TGCAGTGCTAGAGATGGCATTGAAGCTTTCTTT
CSARDGIEAFF
>TRBD2|TRBV7-9|-|TRBJ2-1
TGTGCCAGCAGCTTACGAGAACTAGCGGGCAATGAGCAGTTCTTC
CASSLRELAGNEQFF
>TRBD1|TRBV19|-|TRBJ1-5
TGTGCCAGTAGTGCGGACAGGCTAGGCCATCAGCCCCAGCATTTT
CASSADRLGHQPQHF
>-|TRBV7-8|-|TRBJ1-2
TGTGCCAGCAGCACCAGGGGACGCGGGAACTATGGCTACACCTTC
CASSTRGRGNYGYTF
>TRBD1|TRBV7-3|-|TRBJ2-2
TGTGCCAGCAGCTCAGGGAGACAGGGGGCGATCGGGGAGCTGTTTTTT
CASSSGRQGAIGELFF
>-|TRBV18|-|TRBJ1-4
TGTGCCAGCTCTTACAAGGGGCCCTCTTCAACTAATGAAAAACTGTTTTTT
CASSYKGPSSTNEKLFF
>-|TRBV18|-|TRBJ2-5
TGTGCCAGCTCGAGTTCTGGAGAGACCCAGTACTTC
CASSSSGETQYF
>-|TRBV27|-|TRBJ1-1
TGTGCCAGCAGTTTCGGCAACACTATCACTGAAGCTTTCTTT
CASSFGNTITEAFF
>TRBD2|TRBV7-3|once|TRBJ2-5
TGTGCCAGCAGCCCCTCCGCTGGGGGGGAGGGGGAGACCCAGTACTTC
CASSPSAGGEGETQYF
>TRBD1|TRBV29-1|-|TRBJ2-7
TGCAGCGCCATGGGACAGACGTACGAGCAGTACTTC
CSAMGQTYEQYF
>-|TRBV7-8|-|TRBJ1-1
TGTGCCAGCAGCTTATCTCGACTCAGGACAGCCGGGAACACTGAAGCTTTCTTT
CASSLSRLRTAGNTEAFF
>-|TRBV10-3|-|TRBJ2-1
TGTGCCATCAACGAGGGCACCTACAATGAGCAGTTCTTC
CAINEGTYNEQFF
>TRBD2|TRBV4-1|-|TRBJ2-1
TGCGCCAGCAGCCATCCGGGACTAGCGGGAGGGCCCTCGGCCAATGAGCAGTTCTTC
CASSHPGLAGGPSANEQFF
>-|TRBV11-3|-|TRBJ2-7
TGTGCCAGCGGTCCAGGGCGGAGCCCCTACGAGCAGTACTTC
CASGPGRSPYEQYF
>-|TRBV4-3|-|TRBJ1-5
TGCGCCAGCAGCCAGTATCAGGGCCACAATCAGCCCCAGCATTTT
CASSQYQGHNQPQHF
>-|TRBV27|-|TRBJ2-1
TGTGCCAGCAGTCCTACTGTCGGCGGGAACTCTGAGCAGTTCTTC
CASSPTVGGNSEQFF
>-|TRBV5-1|-|TRBJ1-2
TGCGCCAGCGGTCTAGGTACCCGTAATTATGGCTACACCTTC
CASGLGTRNYGYTF
>-|TRBV7-3|-|TRBJ2-6
TGTGCCAGCAGCTTAACCACAGTGGACTCTGGGGCCAACGTCCTGACTTTC
CASSLTTVDSGANVLTF
>TRBD2|TRBV18|-|TRBJ2-7
TGTGCCAGCTCACCGCCGCTAGGACTAGCGGGAGTAAGGGGGTACGAGCAGTACTTC
CASSPPLGLAGVRGYEQYF
>-|TRBV11-2|-|TRBJ1-1
TGTGCCAGCAGCCGGACAGAGAACACTGAAGCTTTCTTT
CASSRTENTEAFF
>-|TRBV20-1|-|TRBJ1-1
TGCAGTCTCCCGCGGGGGGTCTTT
CSLPRGVF
>TRBD1|TRBV30|-|TRBJ2-7
TGTGCCTGGAGTAACGGACAGGGAACCACCTACGAGCAGTACTTC
CAWSNGQGTTYEQYF
>TRBD1|TRBV7-8|once|TRBJ1-5
TGTGCCAGCAGCCCGGACAGGGTTGGGGCCAATCAGCCCCAGCATTTT
CASSPDRVGANQPQHF
>-|TRBV6-5|-|TRBJ1-1
TGTGCCAGCAGTTACTACCTTGAGACTGAAGCTTTCTTT
CASSYYLETEAFF
>-|TRBV5-1|-|TRBJ1-1
TGCGCCAGCAGCCTTGCGAGGGGGAATGAAGCTTTCTTT
CASSLARGNEAFF